These 30 T cell receptor beta chains were sequenced from one sample in a study of shared clonotypes between healthy human individuals. Only in-frame clones appear in the TCRdb table, and some are missing; sequencing was by immunoSEQ multiplex PCR. The sample records under 130,000 clones, less than 80% being singletons. Sample: memory CD8+ T cells sorted from blood. Documented subset: CD45RO+ cells pooled with CCR7-negative TemRA cells. The receptors derive from a young woman in good health.

The rearrangement joins TRBV7-6 to TRBJ2-7; 7 bases map to TRBD2. The junction had 3 bases not matched to a gene; V was cut back by 5 bases and J by 2 bases. The CDR3 is 13 amino acids. The V gene's germline CDR1 is SGHVS and CDR2 FNYEAQ. The CDR3: CASSELATYEQYF. As DNA, the CDR3 is TGTGCCAGCAGCGAACTAGCGACCTACGAGCAGTACTTC.

The gene calls are TRBV7-9 and TRBJ1-1; D possibly corresponds to TRBD1 (5 bases). Trimming removed 6 bases from V and 0 bases from J, with 14 bases in between. The CDR3 sequence is 15 residues long. Per the germline V gene, CDR1 is SEHNR and CDR2 is FQNEAQ (reference sequence). The CDR3: CASSYITGVNTEAFF. The CDR3 bases are TGTGCCAGCAGTTACATCACAGGAGTGAACACTGAAGCTTTCTTT.

This chain connects TRBV18 to TRBJ2-5; possible D gene TRBD2, 5 bases. Trimming removed 0 bases from V and 1 base from J, with 9 bases in between. The germline V gene has CDR1 KGHSH and CDR2 LQKENI. The CDR3 is 15 amino acids. The CDR3 sequence: CASSPPTSGQETQYF. CDR3 sequence (DNA): TGTGCCAGCTCACCACCTACCAGCGGCCAAGAGACCCAGTACTTC.

The chain is built from TRBV15 and TRBJ2-7, with 9 bases identical to TRBD2. Looked up from germline, CDR1 is LNHNV and CDR2 is YYDKDF (reference sequence). The CDR3 consists of 12 residues. The V and J ends lost 8 bases and 4 bases, in that order; junction bases with no gene match: 3. The CDR3 DNA sequence: TGTGCCACCGAGGGACTAGCATACGAGCAGTACTTC. This sequence encodes CATEGLAYEQYF.

The chain links TRBV28 to TRBJ2-7; 8 nucleotides agree with TRBD2. The germline V gene encodes CDR1 MDHEN and CDR2 SYDVKM. This CDR3 comprises 16 residues. V lost 7 bases to trimming and J lost 3 bases; unmatched junction nucleotides: 14. The DNA for the CDR3 is TGTGCCAGCACCTCCTCGGGAGCGGGAGTCGACTACGAGCAGTACTTC. Its protein is CASTSSGAGVDYEQYF. The complete variable domain, with remaining parts taken from reference TRBV28 and TRBJ2-7, reads DVKVTQSSRYLVKRTGEKVFLECVQDMDHENMFWYRQDPGLGLRLIYFSYDVKMKEKGDIPEGYSVSREKKERFSLILESASTNQTSMYLCASTSSGAGVDYEQYFGPGTRLTVT.

This clone was recorded a few times. V is TRBV6-5 and J is TRBJ2-3; TRBD1 matches at 8 bases. Looked up from germline, CDR1 is MNHEY and CDR2 is SVGAGI. The V segment lost 5 bases and the J segment 3 bases; nucleotides outside the gene matches: 1. This CDR3 has 13 amino acids. The CDR3: CASSTGGTDTQYF. The CDR3 DNA reads as TGTGCCAGCAGTACAGGGGGGACAGATACGCAGTATTTT.

The chain recombines TRBV28 with TRBJ1-4; D uncertain. The V end was cut by 3 bases, the J end by 1 base, with 12 bases between. The CDR3 loop spans 16 amino acids. From germline, CDR1 is MDHEN and CDR2 SYDVKM. CDR3 amino acids: CASSFLLAVTNEKLFF. CDR3 DNA: TGTGCCAGCAGTTTTTTACTGGCTGTAACTAATGAAAAACTGTTTTTT.

This clone was detected many times. The rearrangement uses TRBV4-1 and TRBJ1-1, with D hard to call. Germline V gene lookup returns CDR1 MGHRA and CDR2 YSYEKL. The V gene lost 10 bases and the J gene lost 0 bases, with 15 bases spanning the gap. The CDR3 has 14 residues. Here the CDR3 DNA reads TGCGCCACTAGGACGGCTATCATGAACACTGAAGCTTTCTTT. Protein: CATRTAIMNTEAFF.

This rearrangement joins TRBV18 to TRBJ1-4; TRBD1 aligns across 9 bases. This CDR3 is built from 15 residues. V was pared by 6 bases and J by 10 bases, with 12 bases of the junction left unmatched. Germline V lookup: CDR1 KGHSH, CDR2 LQKENI. The CDR3 here is CASSRDGTGSRKLFF. For the CDR3, the DNA is TGTGCCAGCTCCCGGGACGGGACAGGGAGTCGAAAACTGTTTTTT.

This clone appeared a few times. The chain's CDR3 is CASSLTGTTDTGELFF. For the CDR3, the DNA is TGTGCCAGCAGTTTGACCGGGACTACCGACACCGGGGAGCTGTTTTTT. The chain combines TRBV28 with TRBJ2-2, with 7 nucleotides matching TRBD2. Looked up from germline, CDR1 is MDHEN and CDR2 is SYDVKM. With V trimmed by 3 bases and J by 3 bases, 7 bases remained unmatched. The CDR3 contains 16 residues.

This chain connects TRBV9 to TRBJ1-1; D uncertain. Trimming shortened V by 3 bases and J by 3 bases, and 9 bases separated the two germline ends. Germline V gives CDR1 SGDLS, CDR2 YYNGEE. The CDR3 totals 13 residues. Here the CDR3 DNA reads TGTGCCAGCAGCGAGTTTGAGTACACTGAAGCTTTCTTT. Translation: CASSEFEYTEAFF.

The V gene is TRBV28, the J gene TRBJ1-1; D is perhaps TRBD1 (6 bases). From germline, CDR1 is MDHEN and CDR2 SYDVKM. CDR3 length: 16 residues. The V end lost 5 bases, the J end lost 1 base, and 17 bases lay between the germline ends. The CDR3, as DNA: TGTGCCAGCAGTCCCTCCCCGGGGGCCGGGAACACTGAAGCTTTCTTT. As protein: CASSPSPGAGNTEAFF.

The CDR3 is CASSLDLSGSFNEQFF. In DNA, the CDR3 is TGTGCCAGCAGCTTAGATCTCAGCGGGAGTTTCAATGAGCAGTTCTTC. V and J are TRBV11-3 and TRBJ2-1, with 8 positions matching TRBD2. The CDR3 is 16 residues long. The J segment lost 6 bases and the V segment lost 0 bases, leaving 7 bases of the junction unmatched. Germline V gene lookup returns CDR1 SGHNT and CDR2 YENEEA.

The chain recombines TRBV4-1 with TRBJ1-2; 7 positions agree with TRBD1. Per germline, CDR1 MGHRA and CDR2 YSYEKL. V was pared by 3 bases and J by 1 base, with 11 bases of the junction left unmatched. The CDR3 is 17 residues long. The CDR3 spells CASSHGAPGQLNYGYTF. The CDR3 DNA sequence: TGCGCCAGCAGCCACGGGGCACCGGGACAGCTTAACTATGGCTACACCTTC.

The J gene is TRBJ2-7, the V gene TRBV7-9, with D hard to call. CDR1 and CDR2 (germline): SEHNR, FQNEAQ (reference sequence). V was clipped by 3 bases and J by 4 bases, with 10 bases between them. This CDR3 region has 13 residues. The CDR3 DNA sequence: TGTGCCAGCAGCTTTTCAGGTCCATACGAGCAGTACTTC. Its translation is CASSFSGPYEQYF. Filled out from reference TRBV7-9 and TRBJ2-7, the complete variable domain reads DTGVSQNPRHKITKRGQNVTFRCDPISEHNRLYWYRQTLGQGPEFLTYFQNEAQLEKSRLLSDRFSAERPKGSFSTLEIQRTEQGDSAMYLCASSFSGPYEQYFGPGTRLTVT.

This sequence joins TRBV4-1 and TRBJ1-3; D ambiguous. Per germline, CDR1 MGHRA and CDR2 YSYEKL. With 1 base removed from V and 1 base from J, the gap between germline ends came to 8 bases. The CDR3 spans 15 residues. The CDR3 sequence is CASSQGTGSGNTIYF. The CDR3 DNA sequence: TGCGCCAGCAGCCAAGGAACCGGGTCTGGAAACACCATATATTTT.

This clone was observed a few times. The rearrangement links TRBV18 to TRBJ2-3; D perhaps matches TRBD1 (5 bases). The ends were cut back, 3 bases at V and 4 bases at J, with 14 bases in the middle. This CDR3 is built from 15 residues. Per the germline V gene, CDR1 is KGHSH and CDR2 is LQKENI. CDR3 residues: CASSPDWNRPDTQYF. The CDR3 DNA sequence: TGTGCCAGCTCACCCGATTGGAACAGGCCAGATACGCAGTATTTT.

In nucleotides, the CDR3 is TGTGCCAGCAGCGTAGGAAGGGGGCCTAGCGGGAGTTACGAGCAGTACTTC. Translation: CASSVGRGPSGSYEQYF. The gene calls are TRBV9 and TRBJ2-7, with 10 bases fitting TRBD2. J was trimmed by 4 bases and V by 0 bases; bases with no gene match: 10. This CDR3 is 17 amino acids long. Germline values: CDR1 SGDLS, CDR2 YYNGEE.

This clone has a handful of counts. V usage is TRBV7-9 and J usage is TRBJ1-5; 8 bases match TRBD1. The CDR3 contains 15 residues. V was pared by 4 bases and J by 2 bases, with 4 bases of the junction left unmatched. Germline V gene sequence: CDR1 SEHNR, CDR2 FQNEAQ (reference sequence). CDR3 sequence: CASSSTQGGNQPQHF. The CDR3 DNA follows: TGTGCCAGCAGCTCAACACAGGGGGGCAATCAGCCCCAGCATTTT. The full variable domain, rest sourced from reference TRBV7-9 and TRBJ1-5, is DTGVSQNPRHKITKRGQNVTFRCDPISEHNRLYWYRQTLGQGPEFLTYFQNEAQLEKSRLLSDRFSAERPKGSFSTLEIQRTEQGDSAMYLCASSSTQGGNQPQHFGDGTRLSIL.

The chain links TRBV6-5 to TRBJ2-5, with 9 bases fitting TRBD2. The CDR3 loop spans 14 amino acids. The germline gives CDR1 MNHEY, CDR2 SVGAGI. V trimming: 4 bases; J trimming: 5 bases; junction bases outside the gene matches: 5. The CDR3 protein is CASSSLAGWETQYF. The CDR3 region has the DNA TGTGCCAGCAGTTCTCTAGCGGGATGGGAGACCCAGTACTTC.

This chain joins TRBV28 and TRBJ2-3; TRBD1 matches at 7 bases. The ends lost 8 bases at V and 2 bases at J; junction bases unmatched: 13. The CDR3 loop spans 16 amino acids. Germline assignment: CDR1 MDHEN and CDR2 SYDVKM. The CDR3 loop is CASEPNRGPNTDTQYF. DNA for the CDR3: TGTGCCAGCGAGCCGAACAGGGGCCCCAACACAGATACGCAGTATTTT.

The chain couples TRBV27 to TRBJ2-7, with 10 positions matching TRBD2. The junction had 7 bases not matched to a gene; V was cut back by 3 bases and J by 5 bases. Germline V gene sequence: CDR1 MNHEY, CDR2 SMNVEV (reference sequence). The CDR3 loop spans 15 amino acids. This chain's CDR3 is CASSLGSGRGHEQYF. CDR3 sequence (DNA): TGTGCCAGCAGTTTGGGAAGCGGGAGGGGCCACGAGCAGTACTTC.

The chain couples TRBV27 to TRBJ1-2, with TRBD1 identical over 8 bases. There are 18 residues in the CDR3. From germline, CDR1 is MNHEY and CDR2 SMNVEV (reference sequence). V gave up 0 bases and J gave up 2 bases; unmatched junction bases: 11. The CDR3: CASSLSQSGQGKNYGYTF. The CDR3 DNA reads TGTGCCAGCAGTTTATCCCAGTCCGGACAGGGCAAAAACTATGGCTACACCTTC.

This clone has only a few counts. This rearrangement joins TRBV28 to TRBJ2-1; maybe TRBD1 (7 bases). CDR3 length equals 16 residues. Germline loops: CDR1 MDHEN, CDR2 SYDVKM. The V and J ends lost 7 bases and 0 bases respectively, with 16 bases between them. This CDR3 is CASNSGQTSSYNEQFF. The CDR3 nucleotides are TGTGCCAGCAACTCGGGACAGACTAGCTCCTACAATGAGCAGTTCTTC.

The chain combines TRBV6-9 with TRBJ2-7; D remains unclear. Germline CDR1 and CDR2: MNHGY and SVAAGI. The ends were cut back, 9 bases at V and 7 bases at J, with 22 bases in the middle. This CDR3 contains 14 residues. CDR3: CARILLHARNEQYF. CDR3 DNA: TGTGCCAGGATCCTCTTGCACGCGAGGAATGAGCAGTACTTC.

Notes on this clone: An end of the junction does not agree with germline; a read error may underlie this. The CDR3 reads CASSEELGGSHEQYF. In DNA form, the CDR3 reads TGTGCCAGCAGCGAAGAATTAGGGGGCAGCCACGAGCAGTACTTC. The rearrangement joins TRBV6-1 to TRBJ2-7, with 7 nucleotides matching TRBD1. Germline CDR1 and CDR2: MNHNS and SASEGT. This CDR3 region has 15 residues.

This chain connects TRBV18 to TRBJ2-5, with D unclear. Per germline, CDR1 KGHSH and CDR2 LQKENI. V was trimmed by 3 bases and J by 5 bases, leaving 7 bases between them. CDR3 size: 12 residues. DNA of the CDR3: TGTGCCAGCTCACCGGAGAGGGAGACCCAGTACTTC. Translated: CASSPERETQYF.

V and J are TRBV7-6 and TRBJ2-7, with D possibly being TRBD1 or TRBD2 (5 bases each). V lost 2 bases to trimming and J lost 3 bases, with 11 bases between them. The CDR3 is made up of 14 amino acids. From germline, CDR1 is SGHVS and CDR2 FNYEAQ. CDR3 region: CASSLQGPNYEQYF. CDR3 nucleotides: TGTGCCAGCAGCTTACAGGGACCAAACTACGAGCAGTACTTC.

The rearrangement uses TRBV6-5 and TRBJ1-1, with D hard to call. The CDR3 contains 15 residues. Trimming took off 1 base at V and 2 bases at J, with 11 bases between the two ends. CDR1 MNHEY and CDR2 SVGAGI come from the germline V gene. CDR3 coding DNA: TGTGCCAGCAGTTACTGGGCGGGTCCAAACACTGAAGCTTTCTTT. Translated: CASSYWAGPNTEAFF.

This clone was seen only once. CDR3: CASSLEGGSSYEQYF. CDR3 in DNA: TGTGCCAGCAGCTTAGAGGGCGGTAGCTCCTACGAGCAGTACTTC. The J gene is TRBJ2-7, the V gene TRBV13, with unresolved D. This CDR3 has 15 amino acids. From germline, CDR1 is PRHDT and CDR2 FYEKMQ (reference sequence). Trimming took 1 base from V and 0 from J, leaving 10 bases between them.